These 31 T cell receptor beta chains were all obtained from the same sample, sequenced in a study of blood T cells in healthy people across ages. PCR was performed a second time for about 7 to 11 cycles using a sample-barcoded 5' primer and a J-beta primer mix. TCRdb called the 5' RACE reads again in MiXCR, with one record for every CDR3 protein. The table has roughly 930,000 distinct CDR3 sequences, around 46% seen once. Input material: blood. Source of these receptors: a man aged 30 to 45 in good health.

This rearrangement joins TRBV28 to TRBJ2-4; TRBD1 aligns across 10 bases. Matching the DNA end better, TRBJ2-7 makes the J call doubtful. The CDR3 loop spans 16 amino acids. Germline assignment: CDR1 MDHEN and CDR2 SYDVKM. Here the CDR3 DNA reads TGTGCCAGCAGCCTTGAGTGGACAGGGGGCTCCTACGAGCAGTACTTC. This gives the protein CASSLEWTGGSYEQYF.

The chain links TRBV28 to TRBJ1-1; maybe TRBD1 (5 bases). CDR1 MDHEN and CDR2 SYDVKM come from the germline V gene. The CDR3 loop spans 16 amino acids. The germline V and J ends were trimmed by 5 bases and 0 bases, with 16 bases remaining between them. The DNA of the CDR3 is TGTGCCAGCAGTCTCGGGACCCACGAGGTGAACACTGAAGCTTTCTTT. Translating it yields CASSLGTHEVNTEAFF.

The J gene is TRBJ1-2, the V gene TRBV6-5; TRBD1 might be the D (5 bases). This CDR3 has 14 amino acids. With 2 bases removed from V and 2 bases from J, the gap between germline ends came to 9 bases. Germline V gene data show CDR1 as MNHEY and CDR2 as SVGAGI. The CDR3 protein is CASSYGAGNYGYTF. The CDR3 coding sequence is TGTGCCAGCAGTTACGGGGCAGGGAACTATGGCTACACCTTC.

This clonotype has only a few counts. This sequence joins TRBV15 and TRBJ2-2; TRBD1 matches 7 bases. This CDR3 has 13 amino acids. CDR1 and CDR2 from the germline V gene are LNHNV and YYDKDF (reference sequence). Trimming at V came to 3 bases and at J to 5 bases, leaving 0 bases not matched to a gene. The CDR3 spells CATSRTGTGELFF. The CDR3 DNA reads TGTGCCACCAGCAGGACAGGGACCGGGGAGCTGTTTTTT.

The chain has TRBV3-1 and TRBJ1-2; the D is unclear. V lost 5 bases and J lost 8, with 18 bases in between. CDR1 LGHDT and CDR2 YNNKEL come from the germline V gene (reference sequence). This CDR3 region has 14 residues. Here the CDR3 DNA reads TGTGCCAGCAGCTTGAGAGAAAGGGTAGAAGGCTACACCTTC. Translating gives CASSLRERVEGYTF.

The chain couples TRBV14 to TRBJ1-3; D unresolved. V was pared by 3 bases and J by 0 bases, with 12 bases between. The germline V gene has CDR1 SGHDN and CDR2 FVKESK. The CDR3 loop spans 16 amino acids. CDR3 region: CASSHLVGPSGNTIYF. In DNA, the CDR3 is TGTGCCAGCAGCCACCTTGTCGGACCCTCTGGAAACACCATATATTTT.

This chain links TRBV29-1 with TRBJ1-2, with 7 nucleotides matching TRBD1. The germline gives CDR1 SQVTM, CDR2 ANQGSEA. J gave up 7 bases and V 3 bases, and 14 bases lay outside the gene matches. The CDR3 consists of 15 residues. CDR3 sequence reads: CSVDLGRQGEGGYTF. In DNA, the CDR3 is TGCAGCGTTGACCTGGGGCGACAGGGAGAAGGTGGCTACACCTTC.

The J gene is TRBJ2-3, the V gene TRBV12-3 or TRBV12-4, with TRBD2 identical over 12 bases. The trim removed 5 bases at V and 6 bases at J, leaving 9 bases unmatched. CDR3 length equals 16 residues. The CDR3 DNA reads TGTGCCAGCAGTACCGGGACTAGCGGGTTGCTGGATACGCAGTATTTT. Amino acid sequence: CASSTGTSGLLDTQYF.

This sequence joins TRBV5-1 and TRBJ1-2, with 8 bases that match TRBD1. V shed 2 bases, J shed 0 bases, and the junction held 3 bases outside the gene matches. CDR3 length equals 15 residues. Germline CDR1 is SGHRS and CDR2 is YFSETQ. The CDR3 spells CASSFLQGANYGYTF. The CDR3 bases are TGCGCCAGCAGCTTTTTACAGGGGGCTAACTATGGCTACACCTTC.

The table lists this clonotype with a few counts. This rearrangement joins TRBV11-2 to TRBJ2-7; D ambiguous. In germline, CDR1 is SGHAT, CDR2 FQNNGV. The germline V and J ends were trimmed by 7 bases and 0 bases, with 16 bases remaining between them. The CDR3 covers 15 residues. The CDR3 sequence: CASKGLETSSYEQYF. In DNA form, the CDR3 reads TGTGCCAGCAAGGGTTTGGAGACGAGCTCCTACGAGCAGTACTTC.

This chain connects TRBV29-1 to TRBJ2-5; D remains ambiguous. Germline loops: CDR1 SQVTM, CDR2 ANQGSEA. V lost 4 bases, J lost 11 bases, and 17 bases lay in between. The CDR3 length is 12 residues. The CDR3 DNA reads TGCAGCGTTGCCAAGGACGGCTCGGAGCAGTACTTC. Its translation: CSVAKDGSEQYF. Filled out from reference TRBV29-1 and TRBJ2-5, the complete variable domain reads SAVISQKPSRDICQRGTSLTIQCQVDSQVTMMFWYRQQPGQSLTLIATANQGSEATYESGFVIDKFPISRPNLTFSTLTVSNMSPEDSSIYLCSVAKDGSEQYFGPGTRLLVL.

The chain links TRBV10-3 to TRBJ2-5; no definite D call. V was cut by 3 bases and J by 11 bases, with 13 bases left in between. CDR1 ENHRY and CDR2 SYGVKD come from the germline V gene. The CDR3 length is 12 residues. This CDR3 reads CAISEVLGEQYF. The CDR3 DNA reads as TGTGCCATCAGTGAAGTATTGGGTGAGCAGTACTTC.

In its sample, this clonotype was seen once. Compared with germline, one end of the junction differs, possibly owing to a read error. The rearrangement uses TRBV5-1 and TRBJ2-7; D possibly corresponds to TRBD2 (6 bases). This CDR3 spans 14 amino acids. CDR1 is SGHRS and CDR2 is YFSETQ in the germline V gene. CDR3: CASNLDGGTYEQYF. DNA of the CDR3: TGCGCCAGCAACTTGGATGGGGGGACCTACGAGCAGTACTTC.

This clonotype was seen repeatedly, ten times or more. V gene TRBV7-2 combines with J gene TRBJ1-2; 10 nucleotides line up with TRBD1. Trimming cost V 1 base and J 6 bases; bases outside gene matches: 14. CDR1 is SGHTA and CDR2 is FQGNSA in the germline V gene. The CDR3 contains 18 residues. For the CDR3, the DNA is TGTGCCAGCAGCTTAGATAGGCTCCGGGACAGGGGAGGGAATGGCTACACCTTC. Encoded protein: CASSLDRLRDRGGNGYTF.

This clonotype has a handful of counts. The V gene is TRBV4-2, the J gene TRBJ2-7; possible D gene TRBD1, 5 bases. The length of the CDR3 is 14 residues. Germline V lookup: CDR1 LGHNA, CDR2 YNFKEQ. V was cut by 5 bases and J by 2 bases, with 13 bases left in between. The CDR3 spells CASSGDSIPYEQYF. The DNA for the CDR3 is TGTGCCAGCAGCGGAGACAGCATACCCTACGAGCAGTACTTC.

J is TRBJ2-7 and V is TRBV3-1; tentatively, D is TRBD1 (6 bases). Trimming shortened V by 1 base and J by 1 base, and 11 bases separated the two germline ends. Per the germline V gene, CDR1 is LGHDT and CDR2 is YNNKEL (reference sequence). The CDR3 is made up of 15 amino acids. The CDR3 loop reads CASSQARTVSYEQYF. The DNA for the CDR3 is TGTGCCAGCAGCCAAGCAAGGACAGTATCCTACGAGCAGTACTTC.

Concerning this clonotype itself: At one end, the junction sequence differs from germline, possibly due to a read error. The rearrangement links TRBV7-9 to TRBJ2-5; D gene unclear. Judging by the DNA end, TRBJ2-7 fits better; the J call may be wrong. The germline CDR1 and CDR2 sequences are SEHNR and FQNEAQ (reference sequence). This CDR3 is built from 15 residues. The CDR3 coding sequence is TGTGCCAGCAGCGTAGCAGGCTCGTTAGAGGACGAGCAGTACTTC. It encodes CASSVAGSLEDEQYF.

This chain links TRBV4-3 with TRBJ2-7; tentative D call: TRBD2 (5 bases). Germline lookup yields CDR1 LGHNA and CDR2 YSLEER. Between the trimmed V and J ends, which lost 0 bases and 1 base, there was a span of 13 bases. This CDR3 has 16 amino acids. The CDR3 loop reads CASSQDRGNPSYEQYF. The CDR3 bases are TGCGCCAGCAGCCAAGATCGGGGTAACCCTTCCTACGAGCAGTACTTC.

Worth noting for this clonotype: One junction end does not reproduce the germline sequence, and a read error may be involved. The genes are TRBV2 and TRBJ1-2, with 11 nucleotides matching TRBD1. CDR1 is SNHLY, CDR2 FYNNEI, per germline. This CDR3 has 12 amino acids. CDR3 loop: CAISWTGGGYTF. Here the CDR3 DNA reads TGTGCCATCAGTTGGACAGGGGGCGGCTACACCTTC.

This clonotype has a single count. The rearrangement links TRBV29-1 to TRBJ2-7; D not certain. This CDR3 is 13 amino acids long. Per germline, CDR1 SQVTM and CDR2 ANQGSEA. V lost 4 bases to trimming and J lost 7 bases, with 17 bases between them. CDR3 loop: CSVGLDAPREQYF. In nucleotides, the CDR3 is TGCAGCGTTGGGTTGGACGCGCCCCGGGAGCAGTACTTC.

V is TRBV12-3 or TRBV12-4 and J is TRBJ2-1; D could derive from TRBD1 or TRBD2 (5 bases each). Trimming stripped 6 bases from V and 1 base from J, with 19 bases between. The CDR3 sequence is 17 residues long. This CDR3 reads CASSSGTTTGSYNEQFF. The DNA for the CDR3 is TGTGCCAGCAGCTCGGGGACGACCACTGGGTCCTACAATGAGCAGTTCTTC.

This sequence joins TRBV20-1 and TRBJ1-5; D ambiguous. Germline assignment: CDR1 DFQATT and CDR2 SNEGSKA (reference sequence). Trimming cost V 0 bases and J 0 bases, with 6 bases left between them. The CDR3 is made up of 14 amino acids. The CDR3 DNA reads TGCAGTGCTAGAGACGACATTAGCAATCAGCCCCAGCATTTT. Residues: CSARDDISNQPQHF.

A few counts support this clonotype. The chain recombines TRBV7-8 with TRBJ2-5; a weak D match, TRBD1 (5 bases). Trimming took 1 base from V and 3 from J, leaving 18 bases between them. The CDR3 sequence is 17 residues long. Germline V gene sequence: CDR1 SGHVS, CDR2 FQNEAQ. Here the CDR3 reads CASSLDLGRKDKETQYF. CDR3 nucleotide sequence: TGTGCCAGCAGCTTAGACCTTGGGCGCAAGGACAAAGAGACCCAGTACTTC. Drawing the rest from reference TRBV7-8 and TRBJ2-5, the complete variable domain is GAGVSQSPRYKVAKRGQDVALRCDPISGHVSLFWYQQALGQGPEFLTYFQNEAQLDKSGLPSDRFFAERPEGSVSTLKIQRTQQEDSAVYLCASSLDLGRKDKETQYFGPGTRLLVL.

This rearrangement joins TRBV29-1 to TRBJ1-1; 9 nucleotides align to TRBD1. CDR1 SQVTM and CDR2 ANQGSEA come from the germline V gene. This CDR3 contains 11 residues. The CDR3 bases are TGCGGAGGGACAGGGAGCACTGAAGCTTTCTTT. Its translation: CGGTGSTEAFF.

This CDR3 reads CASKASGGTKNIQYF. For the CDR3, the DNA is TGTGCCAGCAAGGCTAGCGGGGGGACCAAAAACATTCAGTACTTC. The chain joins TRBV6-5 to TRBJ2-4; 11 nucleotides align to TRBD2. The trim removed 7 bases at V and 2 bases at J, leaving 4 bases unmatched. This CDR3 has 15 amino acids. The germline gives CDR1 MNHEY, CDR2 SVGAGI.

There are many counts of this clonotype. The chain carries TRBV6-2 or TRBV6-3 and TRBJ2-7; no clear D. The V gene lost 5 bases and the J gene lost 2 bases, with 13 bases spanning the gap. CDR1 MNHEY and CDR2 SVGEGT come from the germline V gene. The length of the CDR3 is 14 residues. CDR3 nucleotide sequence: TGTGCCAGCAGTCCCTCGAGCCGCACCTACGAGCAGTACTTC. This translates into CASSPSSRTYEQYF.

The rearrangement joins TRBV25-1 to TRBJ2-3; unclear D gene. From germline, CDR1 is MGHDK and CDR2 SYGVNS. The CDR3 is made up of 13 amino acids. With 3 bases removed from V and 4 bases from J, the gap between germline ends came to 8 bases. CDR3 sequence reads: CASSDGRADTQYF. CDR3 bases: TGTGCCAGCAGTGACGGAAGGGCAGATACGCAGTATTTT.

This clonotype has a handful of counts. V and J are TRBV5-4 and TRBJ2-1; 10 bases map to TRBD2. CDR1 is SGHNT and CDR2 is YYREEE in the germline V gene (reference sequence). Trimming removed 4 bases from V and 9 bases from J; junction bases left unmatched: 10. The CDR3 spans 15 residues. This chain's CDR3 is CASSGRAGGYGEQFF. CDR3 DNA: TGTGCCAGCAGCGGACGAGCGGGGGGGTATGGTGAGCAGTTCTTC. The whole variable domain, remainder taken from reference TRBV5-4 and TRBJ2-1, is ETGVTQSPTHLIKTRGQQVTLRCSSQSGHNTVSWYQQALGQGPQFIFQYYREEENGRGNFPPRFSGLQFPNYSSELNVNALELDDSALYLCASSGRAGGYGEQFFGPGTRLTVL.

The V and J genes are TRBV20-1 and TRBJ1-2; tentatively, D is TRBD1 (6 bases). From germline, CDR1 is DFQATT and CDR2 SNEGSKA (reference sequence). This CDR3 has 14 residues. With 3 bases removed from V and 2 bases from J, the gap between germline ends came to 13 bases. The CDR3 protein is CSARGARENYGYTF. DNA of the CDR3: TGCAGTGCTAGGGGGGCCCGAGAGAACTATGGCTACACCTTC.

The CDR3 loop reads CSAPWTGGETQYF. CDR3 nucleotide sequence: TGCAGTGCACCGTGGACAGGGGGAGAGACCCAGTACTTC. J is TRBJ2-5 and V is TRBV20-1, with 10 bases aligning to TRBD1. This CDR3 contains 13 residues. Germline CDR1 and CDR2: DFQATT and SNEGSKA (reference sequence). V was clipped by 6 bases and J by 4 bases; unmatched bases: 5.

A few counts support this clonotype. The chain is built from TRBV3-1 and TRBJ2-5, with a weak D call TRBD1 (5 bases). The CDR3 spans 15 residues. Germline V gene data show CDR1 as LGHDT and CDR2 as YNNKEL (reference sequence). V was trimmed by 1 base and J by 1 base, leaving 10 bases between them. CDR3 loop: CASSQVRGFQETQYF. The CDR3 DNA sequence: TGTGCCAGCAGCCAAGTAAGGGGTTTCCAAGAGACCCAGTACTTC.